The rows below give T cell receptor beta chains drawn from one sample of a study of cytomegalovirus exposure and HLA in healthy donors. Libraries were prepared by immunoSEQ multiplex PCR; TCRdb keeps only in-frame clonotypes and omits some of them. This sample's table reports about 130,000 clones. The sequencing sample was made of PBMCs. The receptor set was obtained from a woman in her sixties in good health and CMV-seronegative. The CDR3 runs from the conserved cysteine through the conserved F or W. Each record gives: V gene, J gene, D gene, CDR3 protein, CDR3 DNA. The D gene is left open where the match is weak.

TRBV19	TRBJ1-6	.	CASGYRENPSPLHF	TGTGCCAGTGGCTACAGGGAAAATCCATCACCCCTCCACTTT
TRBV5-1	TRBJ1-1	.	CASSAPGNTEAFF	TGCGCCAGCAGCGCACCGGGGAACACTGAAGCTTTCTTT
TRBV5-1	TRBJ1-1	.	CASSSQGRGTEAFF	TGCGCCAGCAGCTCACAGGGACGGGGCACTGAAGCTTTCTTT
TRBV18	TRBJ1-3	.	CASSTGLPLSGNTIYF	TGTGCCAGCTCAACTGGACTCCCGTTATCGGGAAACACCATATATTTT
TRBV2	TRBJ2-7	TRBD1	CANRGQRHEQYF	TGTGCGAACAGGGGGCAACGCCACGAGCAGTACTTC
TRBV10-3	TRBJ1-1	.	CAIKGGGNTEAFF	TGTGCCATCAAAGGCGGGGGGAACACTGAAGCTTTCTTT
TRBV7-8	TRBJ1-1	.	CASSRSSGEGGNTEAFF	TGTGCCAGCAGCAGAAGCAGCGGGGAGGGGGGTAACACTGAAGCTTTCTTT
TRBV27	TRBJ1-1	.	CASRRQPTEAFF	TGTGCCAGCAGAAGACAGCCCACTGAAGCTTTCTTT
TRBV9	TRBJ2-5	TRBD2	CASSVVGSGRAETQYF	TGTGCCAGCAGCGTAGTGGGTAGCGGGAGGGCCGAGACCCAGTACTTC
TRBV18	TRBJ2-2	.	CASSPRGSGELFF	TGTGCCAGCTCACCCCGGGGTTCCGGGGAGCTGTTTTTT
TRBV5-1	TRBJ1-2	.	CASSLAFGLDVNYGYTF	TGCGCCAGCAGCTTGGCCTTCGGTCTAGACGTAAACTATGGCTACACCTTC
TRBV9	TRBJ2-1	TRBD1	CASTGTDHNEQFF	TGTGCCAGCACCGGGACAGACCACAATGAGCAGTTCTTC
TRBV6-1	TRBJ2-7	TRBD1	CASKMGTDYEQYF	TGTGCCAGCAAGATGGGGACAGACTACGAGCAGTACTTC